The rows below give T cell receptor beta chains drawn from one sample of a study of regulatory T cells in long-lasting Graves disease. TCRdb re-analysed the multiplex PCR reads in MiXCR, keeping a single row per CDR3 protein. The sample has some 500,000 distinct CDR3 sequences; 13% are singletons. The sample was also reused in another study, on T cells in Graves' hyperthyroidism and ophthalmopathy.

Sequenced material: peripheral blood mononuclear cells (PBMCs), taken at new diagnosis, from a patient treated with antithyroid drugs. All receptors come from a young man with Graves disease. Each CDR3 is given with its conserved first and last residue. D genes are given only for firm matches. A clone size is listed for some rows: how often the clone was seen (once, few, many), or a class if it is expanded.

TRBV9	.	.	TRBJ2-2	TGTGCCAGCAGCGTAGTCCCCAGGGCCCGGAACACCGGGGAGCTGTTTTTT	CASSVVPRARNTGELFF
TRBV13	few	TRBD2	TRBJ2-1	TGTGCCAGCAGCTTAGGCGGTTTCGTAGGGCGGGAGGGCGGTGAGCAGTTCTTC	CASSLGGFVGREGGEQFF
TRBV28	many	.	TRBJ1-4	TGTGCCAGCAGTCCACCCGGGACCGTTAATGAAAAACTGTTTTTT	CASSPPGTVNEKLFF
TRBV7-2	many	.	TRBJ2-3	TGTGCCAGCAGCTTAGAAGCGGCGGACACAGATACGCAGTATTTT	CASSLEAADTDTQYF
TRBV19	few	.	TRBJ1-5	TGTGCCAGTAGCCCTGGGCCACAGCTGTATAGCAATCAGCCCCAGCATTTT	CASSPGPQLYSNQPQHF
TRBV4-1	many	.	TRBJ2-5	TGCGCCAGCAGCCAAGATCAGGGGGAGACCCAGTACTTC	CASSQDQGETQYF
TRBV5-1	many	.	TRBJ1-2	TGCGCCAGCAGCGCCACGGCTTATGGCTACACCTTC	CASSATAYGYTF
TRBV12-3/TRBV12-4	.	TRBD2	TRBJ2-1	TGTGCCAGCAGTCGGTCGAGAGTAGCGGGAGACAATGAGCAGTTCTTC	CASSRSRVAGDNEQFF
TRBV6-1	.	TRBD1	TRBJ2-1	TGTGCCAGCAGCCACCGCCGGGACAGGGCATCTTACAATGAGCAGTTCTTC	CASSHRRDRASYNEQFF
TRBV24-1	.	.	TRBJ2-1	TGTGCCACCATGACGAACTCCGCACTCAATGAGCAGTTCTTC	CATMTNSALNEQFF
TRBV20-1	many	.	TRBJ2-7	TGCAGTGCTAGACACCTAGTTCTCTACGAGCAGTACTTC	CSARHLVLYEQYF
TRBV12-3/TRBV12-4	many	.	TRBJ1-5	TGTGCCAGCAGGTTACGCCTCAATCAGCCCCAGCATTTT	CASRLRLNQPQHF
TRBV27	few	.	TRBJ2-2	TGTGCCAGCAGTTCACCCAAGGGGGCCGGGGAGCTGTTTTTT	CASSSPKGAGELFF
TRBV24-1	few	TRBD2	TRBJ2-2	TGTGCCACCAGTGACCACTCTAGCGGGAGGTGGGTCGGGGAGCTGTTTTTT	CATSDHSSGRWVGELFF
TRBV10-3	many	.	TRBJ2-7	TGTGCCATCAGTGAGGGCCTAGCGCGTGAGCAGTACTTC	CAISEGLAREQYF
TRBV7-9	.	.	TRBJ2-2	TGTGCCAGTTCAGAAACCGGGGAGCTGTTTTTT	CASSETGELFF
TRBV3-1	.	.	TRBJ2-2	TGTGCCAGCAGCCAAGTTTTGATGGGGGAGCTGTTTTTT	CASSQVLMGELFF
TRBV9	.	TRBD2	TRBJ2-3	TGTGCCAGCAGCACTGGACTAGGCGGTATAGATACGCAGTATTTT	CASSTGLGGIDTQYF
TRBV7-2	many	TRBD2	TRBJ2-1	TGTGCCAGCAGCTTAGTCGCGGGAGTTTCCAATGAGCAGTTCTTC	CASSLVAGVSNEQFF
TRBV20-1	.	.	TRBJ2-2	TGCGGGAGGACAGGCGGGGGAGGGGAGCTGTTTTTT	CGRTGGGGELFF
TRBV3-1	.	TRBD2	TRBJ2-5	TGTGCCAGCAGCCCGAGCGGGAACCCTCAGGGAACCCAGTACTTC	CASSPSGNPQGTQYF
TRBV6-1	many	TRBD2	TRBJ2-7	TGTGCCAGCAGTGAAGGTCTAGCGGACGGTTACGAGCAGTACTTC	CASSEGLADGYEQYF
TRBV29-1	many	TRBD2	TRBJ2-1	TGCAGCATAAAATCTTGGGGGGGACTAGCGGGAGCGGGGTATGAGCAGTTCTTC	CSIKSWGGLAGAGYEQFF
TRBV27	few	.	TRBJ2-6	TGTGCCACCTTCCCAGGCAGGGTAACTGGGGCCAACGTCCTGACTTTC	CATFPGRVTGANVLTF
TRBV7-2	many	.	TRBJ1-5	TGTGCCAGCAGCTTCCAAGGGGGAATCCAGCCCCAGCATTTT	CASSFQGGIQPQHF
TRBV5-1	few	.	TRBJ2-5	TGCGCCAGCAGCTTGGATGCCGGACGCCGCGAGACCCAGTACTTC	CASSLDAGRRETQYF
TRBV2	many	.	TRBJ2-5	TGTGCCAGCATGGCGGGAGAGAGGGGGGAGACCCAGTACTTC	CASMAGERGETQYF
TRBV7-9	.	TRBD1	TRBJ1-1	TGTGCCAGCAGCCTCCAAGGGACAGGTGAAGCTTTCTTT	CASSLQGTGEAFF
TRBV7-2	few	.	TRBJ2-4	TGTGCCAGCAGCCTCCCCCCGGGGACGGCGGAGGCCAAAAACATTCAGTACTTC	CASSLPPGTAEAKNIQYF
TRBV27	many	.	TRBJ1-5	TGTGCCAGCAGTTTAAATTTCAGGAATCAGCCCCAGCATTTT	CASSLNFRNQPQHF
TRBV9	few	.	TRBJ1-1	TGTGCCAGCAGCGTAGTTAGGGGGACTGAAGCTTTCTTT	CASSVVRGTEAFF
TRBV6-5	many	.	TRBJ1-1	TGTGCCAGCAGTTATTCGGAGGAGGTAGGAGCTTTCTTT	CASSYSEEVGAFF
TRBV11-2	many	.	TRBJ1-2	TGTGCCAGCAGCTCAAGGTGGCAGAACTATGGCTACACCTTC	CASSSRWQNYGYTF
TRBV7-9	many	TRBD1	TRBJ2-1	TGTGCCAGCAGCCCCGACAGGGTCTCCTACAATGAGCAGTTCTTC	CASSPDRVSYNEQFF
TRBV6-4	many	.	TRBJ1-4	TGTGCCAGCAGTGAGGGACTGCCTGATAATGAAAAACTGTTTTTT	CASSEGLPDNEKLFF
TRBV2	many	TRBD1	TRBJ1-3	TGTGCCAGCAGTGGACAGGGCCTCTCTGGAAACACCATATATTTT	CASSGQGLSGNTIYF
TRBV6-5	many	.	TRBJ1-1	TGTGCCAGCAGTTACCGGAACACTGAAGCTTTCTTT	CASSYRNTEAFF
TRBV10-3	many	.	TRBJ2-1	TGTGCCATCAGTGACTGGCCCGGGACGGAGAACAATGAGCAGTTCTTC	CAISDWPGTENNEQFF
TRBV20-1	many	TRBD2	TRBJ2-1	TGCAGTGCTAGGGGCCGGACGCTAGCGGGAGGCAATGAGCAGTTCTTC	CSARGRTLAGGNEQFF
TRBV4-1	.	TRBD2	TRBJ2-7	TGCGCCAGCAGCCAATTCTCGGTAACTAGCGGGAGCTTCCGGTTTTACGAGCAGTACTTC	CASSQFSVTSGSFRFYEQYF
TRBV7-9	few	.	TRBJ2-4	TGTGCCAGCAGCCCGTCCAGGGGAGGGATGGACATTCAGTACTTC	CASSPSRGGMDIQYF
TRBV7-6	many	.	TRBJ2-5	TGTGCCAGCACCCTACTAGAAATTGGAGAGACCCAGTACTTC	CASTLLEIGETQYF
TRBV29-1	many	.	TRBJ2-5	TGCAGCGTGGAGGGTGCAACAGGGGAAGAGACCCAGTACTTC	CSVEGATGEETQYF
TRBV20-1	few	TRBD2	TRBJ2-5	TGCAGTGCGCCGACTAGCGAGCAAGAGACCCAGTACTTC	CSAPTSEQETQYF
TRBV9	many	.	TRBJ1-5	TGTGCCAGCAGCATGCGGGACAATCAGCCCCAGCATTTT	CASSMRDNQPQHF
TRBV6-1	.	.	TRBJ2-7	TGTGCCAGCAGTCGCGGACGGAGCTCCTACGAGCAGTACTTC	CASSRGRSSYEQYF
TRBV3-1	many	TRBD2	TRBJ2-7	TGTGCCAGCAGCCAAGGGACTAGTTTCTCCTACGAGCAGTACTTC	CASSQGTSFSYEQYF
TRBV6-1	few	TRBD2	TRBJ2-1	TGTGCCAGCAGAGGTGGGCTAGCGGCCGGCAATGAGCAGTTCTTC	CASRGGLAAGNEQFF
TRBV7-3	many	.	TRBJ2-2	TGTGCCAGCAGCTGGGGAGGCGGCACCGGGGAGCTGTTTTTT	CASSWGGGTGELFF